The TCR beta chain under discussion was sequenced for a study of shared clonotypes between healthy human individuals. Turning to the study itself: Three plates each covered CD4 naive and memory; CD8 naive two, CD8 memory one.

The CDR3 covers 16 residues. The germline CDR1 and CDR2 sequences are MDHEN and SYDVKM. Trimming took off 4 bases at V and 7 bases at J, with 21 bases between the two ends. The DNA input per sorted-subset replicate PCR was around 200 ng, corresponding to 28,000 or so T cell genomes. TCRdb's copy holds only in-frame clones and misses some; the assay was immunoSEQ multiplex PCR. The sample shows hundreds of thousands of clones, approximately 75% of them seen only once. This TCR came from a woman aged 25 to 39 in good health. This chain joins TRBV28 and TRBJ2-3; D possibly corresponds to TRBD2 (7 bases). The sequenced sample was memory CD4+ T cells sorted from blood. As for subset: CD45RA-negative fraction. The chain's CDR3 is CASSSLWGGPANTQYF. CDR3 sequence (DNA): TGTGCCAGCAGTTCCCTCTGGGGGGGCCCAGCAAATACGCAGTATTTT.